Each of the 23 T cell receptor beta chains below was sequenced from the same sample in a study of T cells in tumors after PD-1 blockade. The protocol was immunoSEQ multiplex PCR, while the TCRdb copy is restricted to in-frame clones and leaves out a portion. The data hold approximately 6,200 clones, with roughly 80% observed a single time. Here the sequenced sample was PBMCs, taken after anti-PD-1 therapy. The receptors here all came from a human donor with advanced basal cell or squamous cell carcinoma (not recorded which).

The chain joins TRBV5-6 to TRBJ2-5, with unresolved D. Per the germline V gene, CDR1 is SGHDT and CDR2 is YYEEEE. This CDR3 spans 12 amino acids. With 0 bases removed from V and 4 bases from J, the gap between germline ends came to 4 bases. The CDR3 coding sequence is TGTGCCAGCAGCTTGGTAAGAGAGACCCAGTACTTC. Translation gives CASSLVRETQYF.

The chain joins TRBV27 to TRBJ2-6; either TRBD1 or TRBD2 may fit D (6 bases each). Germline CDR1 and CDR2: MNHEY and SMNVEV (reference sequence). CDR3 size: 14 residues. Trimming took 6 bases from V and 5 from J, leaving 11 bases between them. The CDR3 here is CASSPGGRANVLTF. The CDR3 DNA sequence: TGTGCCAGCAGCCCCGGGGGCAGGGCCAACGTCCTGACTTTC.

This chain uses TRBV10-2 with TRBJ1-5; D is undetermined. The CDR3 runs 16 residues. CDR1 and CDR2 (germline): WSHSY, SAAADI. The V end was cut by 4 bases, the J end by 3 bases, with 16 bases between. CDR3 amino acids: CASSVDIGVINQPQHF. The DNA of the CDR3 is TGCGCCAGCAGTGTAGATATTGGGGTTATCAATCAGCCCCAGCATTTT.

The chain joins TRBV5-4 to TRBJ2-2; D might be TRBD2 (6 bases). The CDR3 is 14 residues long. Deletions cut 4 bases from V and 4 bases from J, with 11 bases between. CDR1 SGHNT and CDR2 YYREEE come from the germline V gene (reference sequence). DNA of the CDR3: TGTGCCAGCAGCGTAGCGGACCTCACCGGGGAGCTGTTTTTT. Amino acid sequence: CASSVADLTGELFF.

V is TRBV2 and J is TRBJ2-3; 14 nucleotides align to TRBD2. CDR3 length equals 17 residues. Germline assignment: CDR1 SNHLY and CDR2 FYNNEI. Unmatched junction bases numbered 4, after V lost 4 bases and J lost 1 base. CDR3 protein: CASSATSGGVGTDTQYF. In DNA, the CDR3 is TGTGCCAGCAGTGCGACTAGCGGGGGGGTGGGCACAGATACGCAGTATTTT. Using reference TRBV2 and TRBJ2-3 for the parts outside the CDR3, the full variable domain is EPEVTQTPSHQVTQMGQEVILRCVPISNHLYFYWYRQILGQKVEFLVSFYNNEISEKSEIFDDQFSVERPDGSNFTLKIRSTKLEDSAMYFCASSATSGGVGTDTQYFGPGTRLTVL.

The J gene is TRBJ2-1, the V gene TRBV11-3, with D perhaps TRBD2 (6 bases). There are 14 residues in the CDR3. CDR1 and CDR2 from the germline V gene are SGHNT and YENEEA. V was pared by 5 bases and J by 5 bases, with 13 bases between. CDR3 DNA: TGTGCCAGCAGCCACGGGGGACTCAACAATGAGCAGTTCTTC. Translation gives CASSHGGLNNEQFF.

The CDR3 bases are TGTGCCAGTATGAGAGGGTCAAATGAAAAACTGTTTTTT. Translation: CASMRGSNEKLFF. The chain is built from TRBV19 and TRBJ1-4; D is unresolved. From germline, CDR1 is LNHDA and CDR2 SQIVND (reference sequence). The ends were cut back, 7 bases at V and 5 bases at J, with 11 bases in the middle. CDR3 length equals 13 residues.

CDR3 DNA sequence: TGTGCCAGCAGCGTAGGACAGGGTGCAACTAATGAAAAACTGTTTTTT. The encoded protein is CASSVGQGATNEKLFF. The V and J genes are TRBV9 and TRBJ1-4; 7 bases map to TRBD1. V gave up 0 bases and J gave up 0 bases; unmatched junction bases: 2. The CDR3 extends over 16 amino acids. Germline CDR1 SGDLS, CDR2 YYNGEE.

In this sample, this clone turned up once. The gene calls are TRBV24-1 and TRBJ2-3; D is undetermined. Trimming removed 0 bases at V and 2 bases at J, with 14 bases between. CDR3 size: 17 residues. In germline, CDR1 is KGHDR, CDR2 SFDVKD. CDR3: CATSDLSAWANTDTQYF. The CDR3 region has the DNA TGTGCCACCAGTGATTTGTCCGCTTGGGCCAACACAGATACGCAGTATTTT.

The genes are TRBV11-2 and TRBJ2-3; D ambiguous. This CDR3 is built from 12 residues. Germline CDR1 reads SGHAT; CDR2 reads FQNNGV. V was clipped by 4 bases and J by 5 bases, with 7 bases between them. DNA for the CDR3: TGTGCCAGCAGCTACCCAGGAGATACGCAGTATTTT. As protein: CASSYPGDTQYF.

In this sample, this clone turned up once. This rearrangement joins TRBV4-1 to TRBJ2-3, with a possible D match to TRBD2 (6 bases). The germline gives CDR1 MGHRA, CDR2 YSYEKL. V was clipped by 0 bases and J by 8 bases, with 12 bases between them. The CDR3 totals 14 residues. DNA of the CDR3: TGCGCCAGCAGCCAAGATGGGGACTGGCTTACGCAGTATTTT. Translating it yields CASSQDGDWLTQYF.

The CDR3 reads CSGDRLRGTEAFF. In DNA form, the CDR3 reads TGCAGCGGGGACAGACTTCGGGGCACTGAAGCTTTCTTT. The J gene is TRBJ1-1, the V gene TRBV29-1, with TRBD1 identical over 7 bases. V shed 7 bases, J shed 4 bases, and the junction held 9 bases outside the gene matches. This CDR3 has 13 residues. The V gene's germline CDR1 is SQVTM and CDR2 ANQGSEA.

V is TRBV5-4 and J is TRBJ1-6; no clear D. Germline lookup yields CDR1 SGHNT and CDR2 YYREEE (reference sequence). This CDR3 contains 15 residues. V was clipped by 4 bases and J by 10 bases, with 18 bases between them. The CDR3 loop reads CASSAEPLVGSPLHF. The CDR3 DNA sequence: TGTGCCAGCAGCGCAGAGCCTCTAGTGGGGTCACCCCTCCACTTT.

This clone was counted a few times. V and J are TRBV20-1 and TRBJ2-5; weak D call: TRBD1 (6 bases). The V and J ends lost 3 bases and 4 bases respectively, with 12 bases between them. The CDR3 length is 13 residues. Germline V gene lookup returns CDR1 DFQATT and CDR2 SNEGSKA (reference sequence). The DNA of the CDR3 is TGCAGTGCTAGTTATGGGGGCACAGAGACCCAGTACTTC. Protein product: CSASYGGTETQYF.

The chain has TRBV30 and TRBJ1-2; 7 bases fit TRBD1. The CDR3 has 15 residues. Germline V gives CDR1 GTSNPN, CDR2 SVGIG (reference sequence). V was clipped by 8 bases and J by 0 bases; unmatched bases: 12. This CDR3 is CAQLQTGQSNYGYTF. CDR3 sequence (DNA): TGTGCCCAACTCCAGACAGGGCAGTCTAACTATGGCTACACCTTC. The whole variable domain, filled in from reference TRBV30 and TRBJ1-2, reads SQTIHQWPATLVQPVGSPLSLECTVEGTSNPNLYWYRQAAGRGLQLLFYSVGIGQISSEVPQNLSASRPQDRQFILSSKKLLLSDSGFYLCAQLQTGQSNYGYTFGSGTRLTVV.

The V call is TRBV4-2, the J call TRBJ1-6; perhaps TRBD1 as D (5 bases). The CDR3 loop spans 18 amino acids. In germline, CDR1 is LGHNA, CDR2 YNFKEQ. Trimming shortened V by 2 bases and J by 10 bases, and 24 bases separated the two germline ends. CDR3 amino acids: CASSQRRVGRDLSSPLHF. Written as DNA, the CDR3 is TGTGCCAGCAGCCAACGCCGTGTAGGCAGGGATCTTAGCTCACCCCTCCACTTT.

This clone came up once. J is TRBJ1-5 and V is TRBV18; weak D call: TRBD1 (6 bases). This CDR3 is 23 amino acids long. Trimming removed 3 bases at V and 2 bases at J, with 35 bases between. CDR1 is KGHSH, CDR2 LQKENI, per germline. CDR3 region: CASSPKGRPKQGRTRLGNQPQHF. The CDR3 DNA reads TGTGCCAGCTCACCTAAAGGGAGGCCAAAACAGGGTCGGACCCGATTAGGCAATCAGCCCCAGCATTTT.

The chain links TRBV29-1 to TRBJ2-4; 10 nucleotides align to TRBD1. The germline V gene encodes CDR1 SQVTM and CDR2 ANQGSEA. The CDR3 is 14 residues long. V trimming: 7 bases; J trimming: 7 bases; junction bases outside the gene matches: 10. The CDR3: CSARRGTGDNIQYF. The CDR3 bases are TGCAGCGCCCGCAGGGGGACAGGGGATAACATTCAGTACTTC. Looking up the rest from reference TRBV29-1 and TRBJ2-4 gives the full variable domain: SAVISQKPSRDICQRGTSLTIQCQVDSQVTMMFWYRQQPGQSLTLIATANQGSEATYESGFVIDKFPISRPNLTFSTLTVSNMSPEDSSIYLCSARRGTGDNIQYFGAGTRLSVL.

The V gene is TRBV5-1, the J gene TRBJ2-5; weak D call: TRBD2 (6 bases). CDR1 SGHRS and CDR2 YFSETQ come from the germline V gene. The CDR3 length is 14 residues. V shed 4 bases and J shed 2 bases, with 12 bases lying between them. CDR3 DNA: TGCGCCAGCAGCGTTAGCGGAGATCAAGAGACCCAGTACTTC. This encodes CASSVSGDQETQYF.

The V gene is TRBV7-8, the J gene TRBJ1-1; D remains ambiguous. Per the germline V gene, CDR1 is SGHVS and CDR2 is FQNEAQ. Trimming took 5 bases from V and 1 from J, leaving 8 bases between them. The CDR3 is 13 amino acids. The CDR3 DNA reads TGTGCCAGCAGCCGTAACGGGAACACTGAAGCTTTCTTT. Protein product: CASSRNGNTEAFF.

This clone is a singleton in its sample. The rearrangement links TRBV5-1 to TRBJ2-2; no firm D call. This CDR3 comprises 15 residues. Germline V gene lookup returns CDR1 SGHRS and CDR2 YFSETQ. V gave up 3 bases and J gave up 0 bases, with 9 bases separating them. The CDR3 coding sequence is TGCGCCAGCAGCTCCAGGAGAGCGAACACCGGGGAGCTGTTTTTT. It specifies CASSSRRANTGELFF. The full variable domain, completed using reference TRBV5-1 and TRBJ2-2, is KAGVTQTPRYLIKTRGQQVTLSCSPISGHRSVSWYQQTPGQGLQFLFEYFSETQRNKGNFPGRFSGRQFSNSRSEMNVSTLELGDSALYLCASSSRRANTGELFFGEGSRLTVL.

V usage is TRBV7-2 and J usage is TRBJ2-5; the match to TRBD2 covers 8 bases. Germline CDR1 is SGHTA and CDR2 is FQGNSA. CDR3 size: 17 residues. With 2 bases clipped from V and 2 bases from J, the junction kept 10 bases outside the gene matches. The CDR3 sequence: CASSLLGGGLSQETQYF. The CDR3 DNA reads TGTGCCAGCAGCTTACTCGGCGGGGGGTTGTCGCAAGAGACCCAGTACTTC.

This clone has just one count. V usage is TRBV7-2 and J usage is TRBJ1-2; 12 positions agree with TRBD1. The germline gives CDR1 SGHTA, CDR2 FQGNSA. V lost 8 bases and J lost 8; bases outside the gene matches: 12. This CDR3 region has 15 residues. The CDR3 DNA sequence: TGTGCCAGCCGCGTCCGGGACAGGGGGCAGGGGGGCTACACCTTC. This translates into CASRVRDRGQGGYTF. Variable domain in full (rest from reference TRBV7-2 and TRBJ1-2): GAGVSQSPSNKVTEKGKDVELRCDPISGHTALYWYRQSLGQGLEFLIYFQGNSAPDKSGLPSDRFSAERTGGSVSTLTIQRTQQEDSAVYLCASRVRDRGQGGYTFGSGTRLTVV.